This passage covers 17 T cell receptor beta chains from one sample sequenced in a study of cytomegalovirus exposure and HLA in healthy donors. Use of 60 Vbeta and 13 Jbeta primers characterized the PCR. Produced via immunoSEQ multiplex PCR; TCRdb's table is partial and in-frame only. Here the sample spans around 170,000 clones, more than 60% being singletons. Sample: PBMCs. These receptors all stem from a woman aged 45-65 years in good health and CMV-seropositive.

The chain carries TRBV6-6 and TRBJ1-2; TRBD1 matches 7 bases. V dropped 6 bases and J dropped 0; count of bases not matched to a gene: 1. This CDR3 region has 13 residues. Germline CDR1 reads MNHNY; CDR2 reads SVGAGI (reference sequence). The CDR3 reads CASRQGPNYGYTF. For the CDR3, the DNA is TGTGCCAGCAGACAGGGGCCTAACTATGGCTACACCTTC.

This clone has a handful of counts. The chain couples TRBV4-1 to TRBJ1-2; 8 nucleotides align to TRBD1. V shed 3 bases, J shed 3 bases, and the junction held 3 bases outside the gene matches. The germline CDR1 and CDR2 sequences are MGHRA and YSYEKL. This CDR3 has 14 amino acids. The CDR3 loop reads CASSQGQDYYGYTF. The CDR3 DNA sequence: TGCGCCAGCAGCCAGGGACAGGACTACTATGGCTACACCTTC.

The V and J genes are TRBV5-5 and TRBJ2-4, with 9 positions matching TRBD2. CDR1 SGHKS and CDR2 YYEKEE come from the germline V gene (reference sequence). The CDR3 has 14 residues. With 2 bases clipped from V and 6 bases from J, the junction kept 3 bases outside the gene matches. The CDR3 reads CASSFETSGNIQYF. The DNA of the CDR3 is TGTGCCAGCAGCTTCGAGACTAGCGGAAACATTCAGTACTTC.

CDR3 residues: CASSSFSGRETQYF. CDR3 DNA: TGTGCCAGCAGCTCATTTAGCGGGAGAGAGACCCAGTACTTC. The V and J genes are TRBV7-2 and TRBJ2-5; 9 bases fit TRBD2. V shed 4 bases, J shed 4 bases, and the junction held 4 bases outside the gene matches. This CDR3 has 14 residues. Germline lookup yields CDR1 SGHTA and CDR2 FQGNSA.

Concerning this clone: One junction end does not reproduce the germline sequence, and a read error may be involved. This chain's CDR3 is CASRLEGNSQYF. The CDR3 DNA follows: TGTGCCAGCAGACTTGAAGGAAACAGTCAGTACTTC. The chain has TRBV2 and TRBJ2-4; D is undetermined. Germline CDR1 is SNHLY and CDR2 is FYNNEI. The CDR3 loop spans 12 amino acids.

V is TRBV7-2 and J is TRBJ2-1; 8 positions match TRBD1. The CDR3 is 15 residues long. Germline CDR1 and CDR2: SGHTA and FQGNSA. The junction had 4 bases not matched to a gene; V was cut back by 5 bases and J by 1 base. In nucleotides, the CDR3 is TGTGCCAGCAGCGCAGGACAGGGTTCCTACAATGAGCAGTTCTTC. Protein sequence: CASSAGQGSYNEQFF.

This clone was observed once. The chain couples TRBV27 to TRBJ1-2; 7 positions match TRBD1. V was pared by 6 bases and J by 3 bases, with 19 bases of the junction left unmatched. The CDR3 has 18 amino acids. Germline CDR1 reads MNHEY; CDR2 reads SMNVEV (reference sequence). The CDR3 is CASSLIGPRGVSDYGYTF. In nucleotides, the CDR3 is TGTGCCAGCAGCTTAATAGGGCCCAGGGGGGTCTCGGACTATGGCTACACCTTC.

V gene TRBV18 combines with J gene TRBJ2-1, with 8 bases matching TRBD2. The V gene end was trimmed by 2 bases and the J gene end by 9 bases; junction bases not matched to a gene: 18. The V gene's germline CDR1 is KGHSH and CDR2 LQKENI. The CDR3 extends over 18 amino acids. CDR3 in DNA: TGTGCCAGCTCACCAGGGGAAAAATGGTTAGCGGGATTGGGTGAGCAGTTCTTC. It codes for CASSPGEKWLAGLGEQFF.

This sequence joins TRBV7-9 and TRBJ2-7; D is unresolved. This CDR3 spans 11 amino acids. Germline loops: CDR1 SEHNR, CDR2 FQNEAQ (reference sequence). V was shortened by 5 bases and J by 4 bases, with 6 bases between the two germline ends. The CDR3 reads CASSPQYEQYF. The DNA for the CDR3 is TGTGCCAGCAGCCCCCAATACGAGCAGTACTTC.

This rearrangement joins TRBV30 to TRBJ1-2; 7 nucleotides line up with TRBD1. Germline CDR1 reads GTSNPN; CDR2 reads SVGIG (reference sequence). With 4 bases clipped from V and 8 bases from J, the junction kept 10 bases outside the gene matches. This CDR3 spans 13 amino acids. The DNA for the CDR3 is TGTGCCTGGACCCCGCAGGGGGTAGAGGGCTACACCTTC. Translation: CAWTPQGVEGYTF.

CDR3 sequence: CAWSPLDGYTF. CDR3 nucleotides: TGTGCCTGGAGTCCCCTAGATGGCTACACCTTC. V usage is TRBV30 and J usage is TRBJ1-2; no reliable D call. CDR1 and CDR2 from the germline V gene are GTSNPN and SVGIG (reference sequence). V lost 2 bases and J lost 6, with 7 bases in between. The CDR3 is 11 residues long.

This clone was seen more than once but under ten times. The V gene is TRBV6-6, the J gene TRBJ1-1; D perhaps matches TRBD1 (6 bases). V was cut by 2 bases and J by 4 bases, with 11 bases left in between. The germline V gene has CDR1 MNHNY and CDR2 SVGAGI (reference sequence). The CDR3 has 14 amino acids. The CDR3 DNA reads as TGTGCCAGCAGTTACCACAACAGGGCCACTGAAGCTTTCTTT. The encoded protein is CASSYHNRATEAFF.

This rearrangement joins TRBV30 to TRBJ2-7; D is perhaps TRBD1 (5 bases). The V end lost 3 bases, the J end lost 5 bases, and 11 bases lay between the germline ends. Germline CDR1 reads GTSNPN; CDR2 reads SVGIG (reference sequence). CDR3 size: 12 residues. Here the CDR3 reads CAWRQVEHEQYF. CDR3 nucleotides: TGTGCCTGGAGACAGGTAGAACACGAGCAGTACTTC.

The chain employs TRBV7-2 and TRBJ2-5, with a tentative D call TRBD2 (7 bases). Germline V gene sequence: CDR1 SGHTA, CDR2 FQGNSA. The germline V and J ends were trimmed by 4 bases and 5 bases, with 17 bases remaining between them. The CDR3 runs to 15 residues. For the CDR3, the DNA is TGTGCCAGCAGCTCCGGACGGGGGGCGGGCGAGACCCAGTACTTC. Protein sequence: CASSSGRGAGETQYF. The entire variable domain, with the rest obtained from reference TRBV7-2 and TRBJ2-5, is as follows: GAGVSQSPSNKVTEKGKDVELRCDPISGHTALYWYRQSLGQGLEFLIYFQGNSAPDKSGLPSDRFSAERTGGSVSTLTIQRTQQEDSAVYLCASSSGRGAGETQYFGPGTRLLVL.

About this clone: At one of its ends the junction is not consistent with the germline gene, which may arise from a read error. The rearrangement uses TRBV7-9 and TRBJ2-6; a possible D gene is TRBD1 (6 bases). The CDR3 length is 16 residues. From germline, CDR1 is SEHNR and CDR2 FQNEAQ (reference sequence). CDR3 residues: CASSLWPGAGANGLTF. In DNA, the CDR3 is TGTGCCAGCAGCTTATGGCCAGGGGCCGGGGCCAACGGCCTGACTTTC.

This clone was seen only a few times. The chain combines TRBV5-4 with TRBJ2-1; TRBD2 matches 7 bases. Germline CDR1 and CDR2: SGHNT and YYREEE (reference sequence). Unmatched junction bases numbered 7, after V lost 4 bases and J lost 3 bases. This CDR3 spans 15 amino acids. CDR3 in amino acids: CASSPGTGGYNEQFF. CDR3 nucleotides: TGTGCCAGCAGCCCCGGGACGGGGGGCTACAATGAGCAGTTCTTC.

This chain joins TRBV10-3 and TRBJ1-2; the match to TRBD1 covers 7 bases. V was pared by 0 bases and J by 6 bases, with 1 base of the junction left unmatched. The CDR3 spans 13 residues. The germline CDR1 and CDR2 sequences are ENHRY and SYGVKD. The CDR3 loop reads CAISESQGNGYTF. The CDR3 DNA is TGTGCCATCAGTGAGTCACAGGGGAATGGCTACACCTTC.